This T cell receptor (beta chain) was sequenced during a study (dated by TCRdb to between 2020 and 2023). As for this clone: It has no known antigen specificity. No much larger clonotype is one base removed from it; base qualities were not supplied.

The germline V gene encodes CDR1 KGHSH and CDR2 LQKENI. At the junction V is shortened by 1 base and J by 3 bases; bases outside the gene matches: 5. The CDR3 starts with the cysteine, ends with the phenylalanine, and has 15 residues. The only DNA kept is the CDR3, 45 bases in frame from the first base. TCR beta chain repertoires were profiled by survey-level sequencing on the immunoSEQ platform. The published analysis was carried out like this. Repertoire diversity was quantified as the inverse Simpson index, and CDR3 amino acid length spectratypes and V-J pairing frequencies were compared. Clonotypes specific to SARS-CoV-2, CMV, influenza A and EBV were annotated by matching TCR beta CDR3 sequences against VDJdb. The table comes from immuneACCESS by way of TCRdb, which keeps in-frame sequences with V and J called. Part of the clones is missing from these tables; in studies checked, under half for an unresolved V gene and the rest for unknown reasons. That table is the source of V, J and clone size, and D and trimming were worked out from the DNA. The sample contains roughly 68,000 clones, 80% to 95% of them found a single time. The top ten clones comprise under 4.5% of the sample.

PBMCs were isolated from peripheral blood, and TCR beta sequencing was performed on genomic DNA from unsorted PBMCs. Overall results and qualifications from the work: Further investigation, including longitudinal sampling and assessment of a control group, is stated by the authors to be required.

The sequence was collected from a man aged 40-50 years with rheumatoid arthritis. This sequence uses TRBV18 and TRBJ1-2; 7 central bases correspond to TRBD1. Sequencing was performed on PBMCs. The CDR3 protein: CASSPLRGKDYGYTF. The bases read TGTGCCAGCTCACCACTCAGGGGGAAGGACTATGGCTACACCTTC.